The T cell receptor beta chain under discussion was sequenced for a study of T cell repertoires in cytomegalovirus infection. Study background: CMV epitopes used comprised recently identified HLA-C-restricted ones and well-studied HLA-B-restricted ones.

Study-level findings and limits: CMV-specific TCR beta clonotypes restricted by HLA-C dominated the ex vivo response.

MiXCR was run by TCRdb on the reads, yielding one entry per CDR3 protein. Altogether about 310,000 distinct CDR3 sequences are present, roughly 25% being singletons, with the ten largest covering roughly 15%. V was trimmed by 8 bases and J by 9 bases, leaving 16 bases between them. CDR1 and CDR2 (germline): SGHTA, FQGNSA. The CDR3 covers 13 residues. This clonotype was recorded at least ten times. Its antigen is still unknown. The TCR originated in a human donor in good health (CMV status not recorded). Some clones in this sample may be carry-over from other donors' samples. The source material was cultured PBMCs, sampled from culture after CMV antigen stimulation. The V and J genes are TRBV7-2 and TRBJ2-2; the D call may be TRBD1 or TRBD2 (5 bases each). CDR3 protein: CASLKEGSWELFF. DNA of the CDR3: TGTGCCAGCCTCAAAGAGGGGAGTTGGGAGCTGTTTTTT.